One T cell receptor (beta chain) is described in this entry. Its specificity is unknown. This entry is derived from a study of circulating tumor DNA in untreated peripheral T-cell lymphoma. Before treatment, baseline tumor tissue was collected for sequencing. Data came from immunoSEQ multiplex PCR; TCRdb stores just in-frame clones and leaves some out. The profile shows approximately 8,900 clones, about 84% of them singletons. V was clipped by 7 bases and J by 3 bases; unmatched bases: 9. CDR3 length: 15 amino acids. Germline V lookup: CDR1 LNHDA, CDR2 SQIVND (reference sequence). General study points: In around 80% of patients, tumor-specific clonotypes were identified.

V is TRBV19 and J is TRBJ1-5, with 7 bases matching TRBD1. Sequenced input: tumor tissue. The sequence derives from a human donor with peripheral T-cell lymphoma. The CDR3 DNA reads as TGTGCCAGTATTCCTAGGGGGCCTCACAATCAGCCCCAGCATTTT. Encoded protein: CASIPRGPHNQPQHF.